Listed below are T cell receptor beta chains from one sample, sequenced in a study of shared clonotypes between healthy human individuals. Using immunoSEQ multiplex PCR, the repertoire was profiled, and TCRdb retains in-frame clones only, with some absent. The sample shows around 440,000 clones, 75% to 80% of them seen only once. The sequenced sample was PBMCs. The origin of the receptors is a middle-aged woman in good health. Some clones in this sample may be carry-over from other donors' samples. CDR3s include the opening cysteine and the closing phenylalanine or tryptophan. Fields, in order: D gene, clone size, J gene, V gene, CDR3 protein, CDR3 DNA. The D gene is left open where the match is weak. Clone size appears in some rows only: once, few, many, or a class for an expanded clone.

>NA|NA|TRBJ2-1|TRBV6-1
CASSESSRSYNEQFF
TGTGCCAGCAGTGAATCATCAAGGTCCTACAATGAGCAGTTCTTC
>TRBD1|NA|TRBJ2-7|TRBV2
CASSEVPQGLQYF
TGTGCCAGCAGTGAGGTCCCACAGGGGCTGCAGTACTTC
>NA|few|TRBJ2-7|TRBV30
CAWSVGLNSYEQYF
TGTGCCTGGAGTGTAGGTCTCAACTCCTACGAGCAGTACTTC
>TRBD2|NA|TRBJ2-2|TRBV28
CASSVRGSVSGELFF
TGTGCCAGCAGTGTCCGCGGGAGTGTCAGCGGGGAGCTGTTTTTT
>NA|NA|TRBJ2-7|TRBV7-3
CASSTTVVAAAFEQYF
TGTGCCAGCAGCACCACCGTCGTGGCGGCTGCCTTTGAGCAGTACTTC
>NA|few|TRBJ1-2|TRBV5-1
CASKPGGDYGYTF
TGCGCCAGCAAACCAGGAGGGGACTATGGCTACACCTTC
>TRBD1|once|TRBJ2-1|TRBV4-1
CASSPDREIYNEQFF
TGCGCCAGCAGCCCCGACAGGGAGATCTACAATGAGCAGTTCTTC
>TRBD1|NA|TRBJ2-7|TRBV19
CASSPWTGAEGEQYF
TGTGCCAGTAGTCCCTGGACAGGGGCAGAGGGAGAGCAGTACTTC
>TRBD1|NA|TRBJ2-4|TRBV7-3
CASSPRQGGMAKNIQYF
TGTGCCAGCAGCCCTCGACAGGGGGGGATGGCCAAAAACATTCAGTACTTC
>TRBD1|once|TRBJ2-7|TRBV30
CAWSPGGQGQYF
TGTGCCTGGAGCCCAGGGGGCCAGGGGCAGTACTTC
>NA|many|TRBJ1-2|TRBV30
CAWADHYGYTF
TGTGCCTGGGCGGACCACTATGGCTACACCTTC
>NA|NA|TRBJ2-3|TRBV5-6
CASSTTGPDTQYF
TGTGCCAGCAGCACGACAGGTCCCGATACGCAGTATTTT
>TRBD2|NA|TRBJ2-7|TRBV27
CATWTSGSIGSYEQYF
TGTGCCACTTGGACTAGCGGGAGCATTGGCTCCTACGAGCAGTACTTC
>NA|NA|TRBJ1-3|TRBV6-5
CASSYGRTRGNTIYF
TGTGCCAGCAGTTACGGCAGGACCAGAGGAAACACCATATATTTT
>NA|NA|TRBJ1-2|TRBV30
CAWSDGYGYTF
TGTGCCTGGAGCGACGGTTATGGCTACACCTTC
>NA|NA|TRBJ2-7|TRBV28
CASSLRGSGYEQYF
TGTGCCAGCAGTTTAAGGGGTTCAGGCTACGAGCAGTACTTC
>NA|NA|TRBJ2-7|TRBV29-1
CSVMVYEQYF
TGCAGCGTTATGGTCTACGAGCAGTACTTC
>NA|NA|TRBJ2-7|TRBV7-8
CASSQGLDYEQYF
TGTGCCAGCAGCCAAGGGCTAGACTACGAGCAGTACTTC
>TRBD2|NA|TRBJ2-2|TRBV10-3
CAISAERELNTGELFF
TGTGCCATCAGTGCAGAGCGGGAGTTGAACACCGGGGAGCTGTTTTTT
>TRBD1|once|TRBJ1-5|TRBV19
CASSTDREGNQPQHF
TGTGCCAGTAGTACGGACAGGGAGGGCAATCAGCCCCAGCATTTT
>TRBD2|few|TRBJ2-1|TRBV25-1
CPSPRLAGDTYEQFF
TGTCCCTCCCCCAGGCTAGCGGGAGATACGTATGAGCAGTTCTTC
>TRBD2|once|TRBJ2-4|TRBV10-2
CASSAGTSGRGAVQYF
TGCGCCAGCAGCGCTGGGACTAGCGGGAGGGGGGCAGTTCAGTACTTC
>TRBD2|NA|TRBJ2-7|TRBV5-1
CASSLTMGLAVYEQYF
TGCGCCAGCAGCTTGACCATGGGACTAGCGGTCTACGAGCAGTACTTC
>NA|NA|TRBJ1-1|TRBV7-8
CASSLRPLIYQAENTEAFF
TGTGCCAGCAGCTTAAGGCCCCTAATCTATCAGGCGGAGAACACTGAAGCTTTCTTT
>TRBD1|NA|TRBJ2-7|TRBV2
CASSEYPGGGEQYF
TGTGCCAGCAGTGAATATCCAGGGGGCGGCGAGCAGTACTTC
>TRBD1|NA|TRBJ1-1|TRBV7-9
CASSSQGAEAFF
TGTGCCAGCAGTTCACAGGGGGCTGAAGCTTTCTTT
>NA|NA|TRBJ2-1|TRBV4-2
CASSQETGYNEQFF
TGTGCCAGCAGCCAAGAAACAGGATACAATGAGCAGTTCTTC
>NA|many|TRBJ2-7|TRBV19
CASDGGYEQYF
TGTGCCAGTGACGGGGGCTACGAGCAGTACTTC
>NA|NA|TRBJ2-1|TRBV6-1
CASSLGPSSYNEQFF
TGTGCCAGCAGTTTGGGGCCTAGCTCCTACAATGAGCAGTTCTTC
>NA|NA|TRBJ1-4|TRBV5-1
CASSPSGGREKLFF
TGCGCCAGCAGCCCCTCCGGAGGGCGTGAAAAACTGTTTTTT
>NA|NA|TRBJ2-3|TRBV4-1
CASSQLGNPTDTQYF
TGCGCCAGCAGCCAACTGGGAAACCCCACAGATACGCAGTATTTT
>NA|NA|TRBJ2-2|TRBV7-3
CASSFGSGGVGELFF
NA
>NA|NA|TRBJ2-3|TRBV4-3
CASSPDRATDTQYF
TGCGCCAGCAGCCCAGATCGGGCCACAGATACGCAGTATTTT
>TRBD2|once|TRBJ2-1|TRBV7-9
CASSVRGLAGANEQFF
TGTGCCAGCAGCGTAAGAGGACTAGCGGGAGCCAATGAGCAGTTCTTC
>NA|NA|TRBJ1-4|TRBV30
CAWSASSNEKLFF
TGTGCCTGGAGTGCAAGCAGCAACGAAAAACTGTTTTTT
>NA|NA|TRBJ2-1|TRBV5-5
CASSAYRELSYNEQFF
TGTGCCAGCAGCGCATACAGGGAACTCTCCTACAATGAGCAGTTCTTC
>NA|NA|TRBJ2-7|TRBV7-2
CASSLTGPPATYEQYF
TGTGCCAGCAGCTTAACCGGGCCTCCTGCCACTTACGAGCAGTACTTC
>NA|NA|TRBJ2-1|TRBV19
CASSEYSYNEQFF
TGTGCCAGTAGTGAGTATAGCTACAATGAGCAGTTCTTC